In this sample, the clone carrying this T cell receptor beta chain is medium-sized (0.01 to 0.1%). What it recognizes is unknown. Looked up from germline, CDR1 is KGHSH and CDR2 is LQKENI. The CDR3 is made up of 13 amino acids. V lost 8 bases and J 8 bases, leaving 13 bases between the germline ends. These data are taken from a study of liver allograft versus peripheral blood T cells. Study in general: The authors compared T cell receptor repertoires in transplanted livers with those in the peripheral blood of recipients.

Each CDR3 protein is one row after TCRdb ran MiXCR on the reads. The table has around 10,000 distinct CDR3 sequences, 15% to 20% seen once. Study outcomes and limitations: T cell receptor repertoires inside liver allografts reportedly differed from those in peripheral blood.

The clonotype originates from a human patient who had a liver transplant. Some T cells may be supplied by the graft donor. V and J are TRBV18 and TRBJ1-6, with D perhaps TRBD1 (6 bases). The CDR3 nucleotides read TGTGCCAGCGGGAACTCAGGGGATTCACCCCTCCACTTT. The encoded protein is CASGNSGDSPLHF. Looking up the rest from reference TRBV18 and TRBJ1-6 gives the full variable domain: NAGVMQNPRHLVRRRGQEARLRCSPMKGHSHVYWYRQLPEEGLKFMVYLQKENIIDESGMPKERFSAEFPKEGPSILRIQQVVRGDSAAYFCASGNSGDSPLHFGNGTRLTVT.